This T cell receptor (beta chain) was captured in a study of cytomegalovirus exposure and HLA in healthy donors. The PCR had 60 Vbeta and 13 Jbeta primers. Clones were sequenced by immunoSEQ multiplex PCR, and TCRdb holds only the in-frame ones, with some missing. The sample holds fewer than 200,000 clones, over 65% seen once. Study findings and constraints: Later analysis reportedly placed an Asian-associated ancestry cluster below the roughly 680-donor mean in N-insertions.

Notes on this clone: As yet, its antigen is unknown.

The clonotype comes from a female donor in good health and CMV-seronegative. Input material: PBMCs.

CDR3 protein: CASSLAASGFYYEQYF. The CDR3 coding sequence is TGTGCCAGCAGCTTAGCGGCTAGCGGGTTCTACTACGAGCAGTACTTC. V and J are TRBV7-2 and TRBJ2-5, with 8 positions matching TRBD2. The J call may be faulty, since TRBJ2-7 better matches the DNA end. Germline-derived CDR1 and CDR2 are SGHTA and FQGNSA. The CDR3 covers 16 residues.